Presented here are 25 T cell receptor beta chains from one specimen sequenced in a study of blood T cell repertoires in COVID-19. Repertoires were generated with immunoSEQ multiplex PCR, while TCRdb's copy carries only in-frame clones and drops some. The profile shows 100,000 or so clones, approximately 87% of them singletons. Material for sequencing was peripheral blood. Receptor source: a human donor in a cohort sampled during active COVID-19.

The genes are TRBV7-6 and TRBJ2-6, with D tentatively TRBD1 (6 bases). CDR1 and CDR2 from the germline V gene are SGHVS and FNYEAQ. Trimming pared 5 bases from V and 0 bases from J, leaving 11 bases between. The CDR3 sequence is 16 residues long. The CDR3 sequence: CASSTGQFSGANVLTF. CDR3 in DNA: TGTGCCAGCAGCACCGGACAGTTCTCTGGGGCCAACGTCCTGACTTTC. The whole variable domain, filled in from reference TRBV7-6 and TRBJ2-6, reads GAGVSQSPRYKVTKRGQDVALRCDPISGHVSLYWYRQALGQGPEFLTYFNYEAQQDKSGLPNDRFSAERPEGSISTLTIQRTEQRDSAMYRCASSTGQFSGANVLTFGAGSRLTVL.

This chain links TRBV7-9 with TRBJ2-7; D not resolved. This CDR3 has 16 residues. V lost 0 bases, J lost 0 bases, and 12 bases lay in between. In germline, CDR1 is SEHNR, CDR2 FQNEAQ (reference sequence). The CDR3 is CASSLAALISSYEQYF. The CDR3 bases are TGTGCCAGCAGCTTAGCAGCCCTGATAAGCTCCTACGAGCAGTACTTC.

This chain links TRBV19 with TRBJ1-2, with unresolved D. Germline lookup yields CDR1 LNHDA and CDR2 SQIVND (reference sequence). V shed 1 base and J shed 2 bases, with 11 bases lying between them. The CDR3 consists of 15 residues. CDR3 sequence reads: CASSIGPNPNYGYTF. CDR3 DNA: TGTGCCAGTAGTATAGGGCCCAATCCCAACTATGGCTACACCTTC. The full variable domain, with the rest looked up from reference TRBV19 and TRBJ1-2, is DGGITQSPKYLFRKEGQNVTLSCEQNLNHDAMYWYRQDPGQGLRLIYYSQIVNDFQKGDIAEGYSVSREKKESFPLTVTSAQKNPTAFYLCASSIGPNPNYGYTFGSGTRLTVV.

The chain links TRBV15 to TRBJ1-2; TRBD1 might be the D (6 bases). The V gene's germline CDR1 is LNHNV and CDR2 YYDKDF (reference sequence). V shed 7 bases and J shed 3 bases, with 33 bases lying between them. This CDR3 contains 20 residues. CDR3 protein: CATTPFYVQRSDRSDYGYTF. DNA of the CDR3: TGTGCCACCACCCCATTTTACGTCCAGAGATCCGACAGGTCTGACTATGGCTACACCTTC.

The J gene is TRBJ1-1, the V gene TRBV5-4, with 7 bases matching TRBD1. This CDR3 has 14 residues. Trimming cost V 0 bases and J 5 bases; bases outside gene matches: 4. Germline lookup yields CDR1 SGHNT and CDR2 YYREEE (reference sequence). This CDR3 reads CASSLAVRGTEAFF. In nucleotides, the CDR3 is TGTGCCAGCAGCTTGGCCGTCAGGGGGACTGAAGCTTTCTTT.

The CDR3 sequence is CASSPFRGYNEQFF. In DNA form, the CDR3 reads TGTGCCAGCAGTCCCTTCCGCGGATACAATGAGCAGTTCTTC. The chain couples TRBV27 to TRBJ2-1; D gene ambiguous. Germline CDR1 MNHEY, CDR2 SMNVEV (reference sequence). V was trimmed by 5 bases and J by 4 bases, leaving 12 bases between them. The CDR3 covers 14 residues.

CDR3 protein: CASSSGTGGYEQYF. Here the CDR3 DNA reads TGTGCCAGCAGTTCCGGGACAGGGGGCTACGAGCAGTACTTC. The V and J genes are TRBV6-2 or TRBV6-3 and TRBJ2-7, with 11 positions matching TRBD1. This CDR3 comprises 14 residues. The J segment lost 3 bases and the V segment lost 4 bases, leaving 2 bases of the junction unmatched. In germline, CDR1 is MNHEY, CDR2 SVGEGT.

This clone was detected only once. J is TRBJ2-3 and V is TRBV7-6; D is unclear. This CDR3 is built from 15 residues. Germline lookup yields CDR1 SGHVS and CDR2 FNYEAQ. Deletions cut 3 bases from V and 0 bases from J, with 10 bases between. The CDR3: CASSLSGGSTDTQYF. CDR3 DNA sequence: TGTGCCAGCAGCTTGTCTGGCGGAAGCACAGATACGCAGTATTTT.

This CDR3 reads CASSPPHGYQETQYF. The CDR3 DNA follows: TGTGCCAGCAGCCCACCGCACGGGTACCAAGAGACCCAGTACTTC. The chain uses TRBV5-5 and TRBJ2-5, with unresolved D. Germline loops: CDR1 SGHKS, CDR2 YYEKEE (reference sequence). Trimming stripped 4 bases from V and 0 bases from J, with 13 bases between. This CDR3 has 15 residues.

The chain couples TRBV7-2 to TRBJ2-7; 9 bases align to TRBD2. CDR3 length: 15 amino acids. The J segment lost 2 bases and the V segment lost 5 bases, leaving 7 bases of the junction unmatched. Germline assignment: CDR1 SGHTA and CDR2 FQGNSA. The CDR3 loop is CASSTQTSGTYEQYF. The CDR3 DNA sequence: TGTGCCAGCAGCACACAGACTAGCGGAACCTACGAGCAGTACTTC.

This chain uses TRBV29-1 with TRBJ2-3, with D tentatively TRBD1 (5 bases). The CDR3 has 12 residues. Germline lookup yields CDR1 SQVTM and CDR2 ANQGSEA. Between the trimmed V and J ends, which lost 7 bases and 4 bases, there was a span of 12 bases. DNA of the CDR3: TGCAGCGCCGCACAGGTTTCAGATACGCAGTATTTT. Encoded protein: CSAAQVSDTQYF.

In its sample, this clone was seen a few times. The chain joins TRBV6-4 to TRBJ2-5, with D possibly TRBD2 on 5 matching bases. This CDR3 has 15 residues. Germline-derived CDR1 and CDR2 are MRHNA and SNTAGT. V was cut by 2 bases and J by 2 bases, with 12 bases left in between. The CDR3 protein is CASSDGASPQETQYF. CDR3 DNA sequence: TGTGCCAGCAGTGACGGCGCTAGCCCTCAAGAGACCCAGTACTTC.

The gene calls are TRBV7-8 and TRBJ2-5, with 11 bases aligning to TRBD2. Germline assignment: CDR1 SGHVS and CDR2 FQNEAQ. The CDR3 has 15 residues. With V trimmed by 3 bases and J by 2 bases, 2 bases remained unmatched. CDR3: CASSLRLAGQETQYF. CDR3 in DNA: TGTGCCAGCAGCTTGCGACTAGCGGGGCAAGAGACCCAGTACTTC.

This chain connects TRBV19 to TRBJ1-5; TRBD1 matches at 7 bases. Looked up from germline, CDR1 is LNHDA and CDR2 is SQIVND (reference sequence). CDR3 length equals 14 residues. With V trimmed by 5 bases and J by 4 bases, 5 bases remained unmatched. The CDR3 DNA follows: TGTGCCAGTAGTCCGTCAGGGGGAAATCAGCCCCAGCATTTT. It specifies CASSPSGGNQPQHF.

The rearrangement uses TRBV28 and TRBJ1-1, with D tentatively TRBD1 (5 bases). Germline V gene lookup returns CDR1 MDHEN and CDR2 SYDVKM. Trimming left V 5 bases short and J 1 base short, with 14 bases between. The CDR3 is 15 residues long. CDR3 sequence (DNA): TGTGCCAGCAGTCCTCCAGGGTATAGGAACACTGAAGCTTTCTTT. It translates to CASSPPGYRNTEAFF.

The CDR3 loop is CASSLRGGQGINSYEQYF. The CDR3 bases are TGTGCCAGCAGCTTGAGGGGGGGACAGGGCATAAATTCCTACGAGCAGTACTTC. The V gene is TRBV7-9, the J gene TRBJ2-7; 9 nucleotides agree with TRBD1. Germline loops: CDR1 SEHNR, CDR2 FQNEAQ (reference sequence). V lost 3 bases to trimming and J lost 1 base; unmatched junction nucleotides: 13. This CDR3 contains 18 residues.

This chain links TRBV7-2 with TRBJ1-6; TRBD1 is a possible D gene (5 bases). The CDR3 runs to 15 residues. V lost 1 base and J lost 10, with 14 bases in between. Germline assignment: CDR1 SGHTA and CDR2 FQGNSA. For the CDR3, the DNA is TGTGCCAGCAGCTTAGAGGCAGGGTCAGGGTCACCCCTCCACTTT. Residues: CASSLEAGSGSPLHF.

The chain couples TRBV6-4 to TRBJ2-3, with D perhaps TRBD1 (6 bases). The CDR3 covers 16 residues. Germline values: CDR1 MRHNA, CDR2 SNTAGT. Trimming took 6 bases from V and 2 from J, leaving 18 bases between them. CDR3 DNA sequence: TGTGCCAGCAGCCTCACAGGGCCCCCTTACACAGATACGCAGTATTTT. Its protein is CASSLTGPPYTDTQYF.

The chain joins TRBV7-2 to TRBJ2-7, with 8 bases aligning to TRBD1. V shed 0 bases, J shed 5 bases, and the junction held 6 bases outside the gene matches. This CDR3 region has 15 residues. CDR1 and CDR2 from the germline V gene are SGHTA and FQGNSA. This CDR3 reads CASSLAWTGIHEQYF. The DNA of the CDR3 is TGTGCCAGCAGCTTAGCGTGGACAGGGATCCACGAGCAGTACTTC.

The chain recombines TRBV5-1 with TRBJ1-3; D perhaps matches TRBD1 (6 bases). The germline V gene encodes CDR1 SGHRS and CDR2 YFSETQ. V was pared by 2 bases and J by 8 bases, with 14 bases between. The CDR3 is made up of 14 amino acids. The CDR3 protein is CASSLPGAADTIYF. Here the CDR3 DNA reads TGCGCCAGCAGCTTACCAGGGGCGGCGGACACCATATATTTT.

The chain is built from TRBV4-3 and TRBJ1-3; D gene unclear. The CDR3 totals 15 residues. V gave up 0 bases and J gave up 0 bases, with 6 bases separating them. The germline CDR1 and CDR2 sequences are LGHNA and YSLEER. CDR3 nucleotides: TGCGCCAGCAGCCAAGATTACAGCTCTGGAAACACCATATATTTT. It codes for CASSQDYSSGNTIYF.

J is TRBJ1-1 and V is TRBV5-6; TRBD1 agrees at 10 bases. The junction had 4 bases not matched to a gene; V was cut back by 0 bases and J by 11 bases. The CDR3 has 13 residues. In germline, CDR1 is SGHDT, CDR2 YYEEEE. CDR3 bases: TGTGCCAGCAGCTTGGGACAGGGGGCCCAGGCTTTCTTT. Residues: CASSLGQGAQAFF.

This clone was counted a few times. The chain employs TRBV6-1 and TRBJ1-1, with TRBD1 identical over 7 bases. This CDR3 comprises 13 residues. Germline CDR1 reads MNHNS; CDR2 reads SASEGT. Trimming cost V 2 bases and J 11 bases; bases outside gene matches: 8. DNA for the CDR3: TGTGCCAGCAGTGAATCGCGACAGGGATCGGCTTTCTTT. This gives the protein CASSESRQGSAFF.

The CDR3 sequence is CASSLDGRGNQPQHF. DNA for the CDR3: TGCGCCAGCAGCTTGGATGGCAGGGGGAATCAGCCCCAGCATTTT. The V call is TRBV5-1, the J call TRBJ1-5, with 7 positions matching TRBD1. This CDR3 contains 15 residues. V dropped 0 bases and J dropped 4; count of bases not matched to a gene: 4. CDR1 is SGHRS and CDR2 is YFSETQ in the germline V gene.

This clone was seen just once. CDR3 sequence: CASSLGYSASGKTDTQYF. As DNA, the CDR3 is TGTGCCAGCAGCTTAGGGTATTCAGCTAGCGGGAAAACAGATACGCAGTATTTT. This rearrangement joins TRBV7-9 to TRBJ2-3; 9 nucleotides match TRBD2. This CDR3 has 18 amino acids. Trimming at V came to 1 base and at J to 3 bases, leaving 11 bases not matched to a gene. Germline V gives CDR1 SEHNR, CDR2 FQNEAQ (reference sequence).